The rows below give T cell receptor beta chains drawn from one sample of a study of T cells in Graves' hyperthyroidism and ophthalmopathy. Each CDR3 protein gets one entry after TCRdb re-called the multiplex PCR reads with MiXCR. The sample holds over 350,000 distinct CDR3 sequences, 11% to 15% seen once. Specimen: blood. The receptors originated from a man aged 50 to 59 with Graves' ophthalmopathy. CDR3s include the opening cysteine and the closing phenylalanine or tryptophan. Fields, in order: clone size, D gene, J gene, V gene, CDR3 length, CDR3 DNA, CDR3 protein. The D gene is left open where the match is weak. Clone size is not always given. Where it is, it says once, few, many or a class for expanded clones.

. | . | TRBJ2-7 | TRBV5-4 | 13 | TGTGCCAGCAGCTTGGGAGAGAACTACGAGCAGTACTTC | CASSLGENYEQYF
few | . | TRBJ1-5 | TRBV10-3 | 17 | TGTGCCATCAGTCAAACGGTGGGGGCCAATAGCAATCAGCCCCAGCATTTT | CAISQTVGANSNQPQHF
few | . | TRBJ1-3 | TRBV15 | 16 | TGTGCCACCAGCAGAGATCCTGGCGGCTCTGGAAACACCATATATTTT | CATSRDPGGSGNTIYF
many | TRBD2 | TRBJ2-3 | TRBV27 | 18 | TGTGCCAGCAGTTTATATGTCGGGACTAGCGGACACACAGATACGCAGTATTTT | CASSLYVGTSGHTDTQYF
few | . | TRBJ2-3 | TRBV20-1 | 14 | TGCAGTGCTAGACCCCGAGGACAGCCCGGTACGCAGTATTTT | CSARPRGQPGTQYF
few | . | TRBJ2-2 | TRBV10-3 | 14 | TGTGCCATCAGTGAGTCAGCAGGGGAAAGGGAGCTGTTTTTT | CAISESAGERELFF
many | TRBD2 | TRBJ2-1 | TRBV7-9 | 15 | TGTGCCAGCAGCTCCCTAGCGGGAGACTACAATGAGCAGTTCTTC | CASSSLAGDYNEQFF
many | . | TRBJ2-4 | TRBV28 | 14 | TGTGCCAGCAGTTTAGCATCCGGTCAAAACATTCAGTACTTC | CASSLASGQNIQYF
many | . | TRBJ2-2 | TRBV3-1 | 13 | TGTGCCAGCAGCCCAGGAGAGACCGGGGAGCTGTTTTTT | CASSPGETGELFF
many | TRBD2 | TRBJ2-3 | TRBV7-3 | 15 | TGTGCCAGCAGCATAGGACTAGCGGGGGCAGATACGCAGTATTTT | CASSIGLAGADTQYF